A selection of T cell receptor beta chains follows, all from one sample in a study of OX40 agonist ivuxolimab in advanced cancers. The assay was immunoSEQ multiplex PCR, and TCRdb's table has in-frame clones only and misses some. The sample has under 55,000 clones; roughly 90% are singletons. The material was CD4+ or CD8+ T cells sorted from blood, obtained in a trial of the OX40 agonist ivuxolimab. These receptor sequences come from an adult with an advanced solid tumor such as melanoma, head and neck, liver or kidney cancer. CDR3s include the opening cysteine and the closing phenylalanine or tryptophan. The D gene is left open where the match is weak. Size is stated for part of the rows, as once, few or many counts, or as a class when the clone is expanded.

d_call	clone_size	v_call	j_call	cdr3_nt	cdr3_aa
.	.	TRBV7-9	TRBJ2-7	TGTGCCAGCAGCTTAGTGGGTTGGGGGGCCGAGCAGTACTTC	CASSLVGWGAEQYF
TRBD1	.	TRBV27	TRBJ1-1	TGTGCCAGCAGTTTATCGGCCGGACAGGGGATGGCTTTCTTT	CASSLSAGQGMAFF
TRBD2	.	TRBV5-4	TRBJ2-1	TGTGCCAGCAGCCCTAGCGGGGATTTGGGGAATGAGCAGTTCTTC	CASSPSGDLGNEQFF
.	.	TRBV29-1	TRBJ1-2	TGCAGCGTGGGGGGCGGTTATAACTATGGCTACACCTTC	CSVGGGYNYGYTF
TRBD1	.	TRBV7-9	TRBJ2-5	TGTGCCAGCAGCTTCACAGGGGTGGGAGAGACCCAGTACTTC	CASSFTGVGETQYF
.	once	TRBV19	TRBJ1-4	TGTGCCAGTAGTAACCCGGGACGGAGTAATGAAAAACTGTTTTTT	CASSNPGRSNEKLFF
.	.	TRBV30	TRBJ1-2	TGTGCCTGGAGCCTTATCTATGGCTACACCTTC	CAWSLIYGYTF
.	.	TRBV30	TRBJ2-6	TGTGCCTGGAGTGTACGACAATTCTCTGGGGCCAACGTCCTGACTTTC	CAWSVRQFSGANVLTF
.	few	TRBV11-1	TRBJ2-2	TGTGCCAGCACCGCGCTAGGGGTAGCGGACACCGGGGAGCTGTTTTTT	CASTALGVADTGELFF
.	.	TRBV6-5	TRBJ1-2	TGTGCCAGCAGACAAAGGACAGCCTACTATGGCTACACCTTC	CASRQRTAYYGYTF
.	.	TRBV30	TRBJ2-7	TGTGCCTGGAGTGTAACGGACATCCCCTACGAGCAGTACTTC	CAWSVTDIPYEQYF
.	once	TRBV9	TRBJ1-2	TGTGCCAGCAGCGCTACAGGGTATGGCTACACCTTC	CASSATGYGYTF
.	.	TRBV2	TRBJ1-1	TGTGCCAGCAGTGGGACTGGTCTCGTGACTGAAGCTTTCTTT	CASSGTGLVTEAFF
TRBD2	.	TRBV10-3	TRBJ2-1	TGTGCCATCACAGCAGGGACTAGCGGCTACAATGAGCAGTTCTTC	CAITAGTSGYNEQFF
.	.	TRBV11-2	TRBJ1-6	TGTGCCAGCACCTCGATTACGGAGACTTCACCCCTCCACTTT	CASTSITETSPLHF
.	.	TRBV11-1	TRBJ1-1	TGTGCCAGCAGCTTTGCCGAGGGGAACACTGAAGCTTTCTTT	CASSFAEGNTEAFF
.	.	TRBV19	TRBJ1-2	TGTGCCAGTAGTACCCAGACAGCCAACTATGGCTACACCTTC	CASSTQTANYGYTF
.	.	TRBV27	TRBJ1-6	TGTGCCAGCAAGATACGGGACACGAGCTCCTATAATTCACCCCTCCACTTT	CASKIRDTSSYNSPLHF
.	.	TRBV28	TRBJ2-2	TGTGCCAGCAGCTCGGACAGCCTGGGCACCGGGGAGCTGTTTTTT	CASSSDSLGTGELFF
TRBD1	.	TRBV5-1	TRBJ1-5	TGCGCCAGCAGCTTGGGGACAGGATTCAATCAGCCCCAGCATTTT	CASSLGTGFNQPQHF
.	.	TRBV29-1	TRBJ1-1	TGCAGCCTTGGGTCGGCAGGGGACACTGAAGCTTTCTTT	CSLGSAGDTEAFF
.	.	TRBV21-1	TRBJ1-2	TGTGCCAGCAGCAAGATAGGGGACAGCAACTATGGCTACACCTTC	CASSKIGDSNYGYTF
.	.	TRBV7-9	TRBJ1-6	TGTGCCAGCACCGCTCAAGACAGTCAAAATTCACCCCTCCACTTT	CASTAQDSQNSPLHF
.	.	TRBV5-1	TRBJ1-6	TGCGCCAGCAGCTTGGCCTGGGGGCAGGGCAATTCACCCCTCCACTTT	CASSLAWGQGNSPLHF
.	.	TRBV11-2	TRBJ2-2	TGTGCCAGCAGCTTAGATCTTCTAACAACCGGGGAGCTGTTTTTT	CASSLDLLTTGELFF
.	.	TRBV4-1	TRBJ2-5	TGCGCCAGCAGCCAAGGGGCGGGGGCCCCAGGAGGGACCCAGTACTTC	CASSQGAGAPGGTQYF
TRBD1	.	TRBV6-1	TRBJ1-1	TGTGCCAGCCCCGCAGGGGGAGGGAACACTGAAGCTTTCTTT	CASPAGGGNTEAFF
TRBD1	.	TRBV6-5	TRBJ1-1	TGTGCCACCGCGGACAGGGGCAACACTGAAGCTTTCTTT	CATADRGNTEAFF
.	.	TRBV5-1	TRBJ2-7	TGCGCCAGCAGCCGCGAAGGTTCCCCTACATACGAGCAGTACTTC	CASSREGSPTYEQYF
.	.	TRBV10-2	TRBJ1-1	TGCGCCAGCAGTGAACAAGGGAACACTGAAGCTTTCTTT	CASSEQGNTEAFF
.	.	TRBV29-1	TRBJ2-5	TGCAGCGTTCAACAAGAGACCCAGTACTTC	CSVQQETQYF
.	.	TRBV2	TRBJ2-5	TGTGCCAGCAGCGGGGGAATAAGAGGGGGCCGGGAGACCCAGTACTTC	CASSGGIRGGRETQYF
TRBD1	.	TRBV10-2	TRBJ1-1	TGCGCCAGCCTAAGACAGGGGGTTTTGGAAGCTTTCTTT	CASLRQGVLEAFF
.	.	TRBV19	TRBJ1-2	TGTGCCAGTAGTCCCCCCCAGTCCATTAACTATGGCTACACCTTC	CASSPPQSINYGYTF
TRBD1	.	TRBV6-1	TRBJ2-7	TGTGCCAGTAGGGCAAGGGACAGGGGGTCCTACGAGCAGTACTTC	CASRARDRGSYEQYF
TRBD1	few	TRBV19	TRBJ2-5	TGTGCCAGTAGTATTATTAGTGGGACAGCAGAGACCCAGTACTTC	CASSIISGTAETQYF
.	.	TRBV6-5	TRBJ2-5	TGTGCCAGCAGTTACTCGGGCAGTCCAGAGACCCAGTACTTC	CASSYSGSPETQYF
.	.	TRBV11-3	TRBJ1-1	TGTGCCAGCAGCTTTGAGGGCAGGAGCACTGAAGCTTTCTTT	CASSFEGRSTEAFF
.	.	TRBV5-1	TRBJ1-4	TGCGCCAGCCCCCATGGGGGTGGAGAAAAACTGTTTTTT	CASPHGGGEKLFF
TRBD1	.	TRBV9	TRBJ1-1	TGTGCCAGCAGCAGCCTCGGAGGGGGCGGATACACTGAAGCTTTCTTT	CASSSLGGGGYTEAFF
.	.	TRBV6-1	TRBJ1-1	TGTGCCAGCAGTAACGGTAAAGGGGTTCGCACTGAAGCTTTCTTT	CASSNGKGVRTEAFF
.	.	TRBV6-6	TRBJ2-5	TGTGCCAGCAGGGGACACCTCCAAGAGACCCAGTACTTC	CASRGHLQETQYF
.	.	TRBV18	TRBJ2-2	TGTGCCAGCTCACCAGGACTGCTCACCGGGGAGCTGTTTTTT	CASSPGLLTGELFF
.	once	TRBV4-1	TRBJ1-2	TGCGCCAGCAGCCACCCCCCGGGGGGGAGTGGATCTAACTATGGCTACACCTTC	CASSHPPGGSGSNYGYTF
.	.	TRBV6-5	TRBJ2-7	TGTGCCAGCACCTCTCGAGGGTTGTACGAGCAGTACTTC	CASTSRGLYEQYF
TRBD1	.	TRBV7-3	TRBJ2-2	TGTGCCAGCAGCTTGGACAGGGTGGGCGGGGAGCTGTTTTTT	CASSLDRVGGELFF
.	.	TRBV19	TRBJ2-7	TGTGCCAGTAGTATTGGCCCCGGGCCCTCATCCTCCTACGAGCAGTACTTC	CASSIGPGPSSSYEQYF
TRBD1	.	TRBV18	TRBJ1-4	TGTGCCAGCTCACCAGCGCGGGGGGGGACAGGAGATGAAAAACTGTTTTTT	CASSPARGGTGDEKLFF
.	.	TRBV30	TRBJ2-1	TGTGCCTGGAGCCTAAAAGGGGGGTGGGATGAGCAGTTCTTC	CAWSLKGGWDEQFF
.	.	TRBV7-9	TRBJ1-3	TGTGCCAGCAGCCCCCGGGCTGGAAACACCATATATTTT	CASSPRAGNTIYF
.	.	TRBV12-5	TRBJ2-2	TGTGCTAGTGGTTTGGTTTTTGGGATAGCCAGCGGGGAGCTGTTTTTT	CASGLVFGIASGELFF
.	.	TRBV6-1	TRBJ1-1	TGTGCCAATGGACAGAACACTGAAGCTTTCTTT	CANGQNTEAFF
TRBD1	.	TRBV18	TRBJ2-7	TGTGCCAGCTCACCCCTACATGCTGGACAGGGAAGCTACGAGCAGTACTTC	CASSPLHAGQGSYEQYF
.	.	TRBV7-2	TRBJ1-2	TGTGCCAGCAGCTTAGATTGGGGGACCATCGACTATGGCTACACCTTC	CASSLDWGTIDYGYTF
TRBD1	few	TRBV6-1	TRBJ2-7	TGTGCCAGCAGAGGACTTTCCGGGACAGTCTACGAGCAGTACTTC	CASRGLSGTVYEQYF